This paragraph reports one T cell receptor (beta chain). The antigen is unknown. Deletions cut 0 bases from V and 3 bases from J, with 1 base between. The length of the CDR3 is 12 residues. These data originate in a study of vaccination and CD4 T cells after COVID-19. Cultured CD4+ T cell DNA underwent sequencing with the Oncomine TCR Beta short-read assay. Using the QIAamp micro DNA kit, genomic DNA was extracted from the CD4+ T cells that had been cultured. TCRdb fed the PCR reads into MiXCR, producing one record per CDR3 protein. The sample records around 5,900 distinct CDR3 sequences, about 50% being singletons. As to treatment: approximately nine-day PBMC culture with coronavirus spike peptide pools or control peptides (ViraFEST assay).

This chain joins TRBV12-3 or TRBV12-4 and TRBJ2-3; no clear D gene. The sample comprised CD4+ T cells from blood, cultured in vitro. The sequence was collected from a human donor who had recovered from COVID-19. Here the CDR3 DNA reads TGTGCCAGCAGTTTAGCTACAGATACGCAGTATTTT. This encodes CASSLATDTQYF.